These 14 T cell receptor beta chains came from one sample sequenced in a study of HIV-infected patients and healthy controls. cDNA was made from around 0.5 ug RNA using alpha and beta constant primers. Alpha and beta chain libraries were made separately by chain-specific third strand synthesis with multiplexing indices. TCRdb processed the 5' RACE reads anew with MiXCR; each CDR3 protein has one entry. This table has around 16,000 distinct CDR3 sequences, 9% to 9.5% appearing once. All unsorted peripheral T cells were captured because whole blood was used without fractionation. Sequenced: blood. The receptors were gathered from an adult in good health.

The V and J genes are TRBV29-1 and TRBJ2-4; no reliable D call. V dropped 2 bases and J dropped 2 bases, with 7 bases sitting between them. The CDR3 contains 13 residues. Looked up from germline, CDR1 is SQVTM and CDR2 is ANQGSEA. CDR3 sequence: CSVEQTPKNIQYF. The CDR3 nucleotides read TGCAGCGTTGAACAGACTCCCAAAAACATTCAGTACTTC.

In its sample, this clonotype was seen many times. The chain joins TRBV18 to TRBJ1-1; TRBD1 might be the D (6 bases). The CDR3 is made up of 15 amino acids. The germline V gene encodes CDR1 KGHSH and CDR2 LQKENI. Trimming took off 0 bases at V and 4 bases at J, with 12 bases between the two ends. The CDR3 here is CASSPPAGAGTEAFF. The CDR3 DNA reads as TGTGCCAGCTCACCACCTGCGGGGGCGGGCACTGAAGCTTTCTTT. Looking up the rest from reference TRBV18 and TRBJ1-1 gives the full variable domain: NAGVMQNPRHLVRRRGQEARLRCSPMKGHSHVYWYRQLPEEGLKFMVYLQKENIIDESGMPKERFSAEFPKEGPSILRIQQVVRGDSAAYFCASSPPAGAGTEAFFGQGTRLTVV.

This clonotype counts as medium-sized. The chain links TRBV6-4 to TRBJ2-3; TRBD2 agrees at 7 bases. This CDR3 has 15 amino acids. V lost 2 bases and J lost 3; bases outside the gene matches: 5. Germline assignment: CDR1 MRHNA and CDR2 SNTAGT. The CDR3 DNA reads as TGTGCCAGCAGTGACGAGCCCGGGGGGACAGATACGCAGTATTTT. This translates into CASSDEPGGTDTQYF.

The sample holds many counts of this clonotype. The V gene is TRBV27, the J gene TRBJ1-2; D is unresolved. From germline, CDR1 is MNHEY and CDR2 SMNVEV (reference sequence). The CDR3 is 13 residues long. V was shortened by 2 bases and J by 5 bases, with 9 bases between the two germline ends. This chain's CDR3 is CASSLGPPYGYTF. CDR3 nucleotides: TGTGCCAGCAGTTTAGGTCCCCCATATGGCTACACCTTC.

This clonotype came up many times. The genes are TRBV4-1 and TRBJ2-1; perhaps D is TRBD1 or TRBD2 (6 bases each). Germline loops: CDR1 MGHRA, CDR2 YSYEKL. The CDR3 runs 16 residues. Trimming removed 0 bases at V and 6 bases at J, with 15 bases between. CDR3 sequence (DNA): TGCGCCAGCAGCCAAGAAGCCATACAGGGAGGCAATGAGCAGTTCTTC. It is translated as CASSQEAIQGGNEQFF.

This clonotype was counted ten times or more. This chain uses TRBV10-2 with TRBJ2-3, with D unresolved. This CDR3 is 14 amino acids long. Germline assignment: CDR1 WSHSY and CDR2 SAAADI. Trimming removed 6 bases at V and 0 bases at J, with 10 bases between. The CDR3 here is CASSLGPSTDTQYF. Written as DNA, the CDR3 is TGCGCCAGCAGCCTCGGCCCTAGCACAGATACGCAGTATTTT.

The table lists this clonotype with many counts. V is TRBV9 and J is TRBJ1-1; D perhaps matches TRBD1 (6 bases). V gave up 4 bases and J gave up 2 bases, with 12 bases separating them. In germline, CDR1 is SGDLS, CDR2 YYNGEE. The CDR3 contains 14 residues. The CDR3 DNA follows: TGTGCCAGCAGCCCTGGACAGCTAAACACTGAAGCTTTCTTT. Its protein is CASSPGQLNTEAFF.

The table lists this clonotype with a few counts. The CDR3 loop reads CASSDMGGTDTQYF. In DNA, the CDR3 is TGTGCCAGCAGTGATATGGGAGGCACAGATACGCAGTATTTT. This chain links TRBV2 with TRBJ2-3, with D maybe TRBD2 (5 bases). V lost 3 bases and J lost 1, with 8 bases in between. CDR1 is SNHLY, CDR2 FYNNEI, per germline. There are 14 residues in the CDR3.

Ten or more counts support this clonotype. The gene calls are TRBV12-3 or TRBV12-4 and TRBJ2-4, with 14 bases identical to TRBD2. The CDR3 runs to 16 residues. V lost 5 bases to trimming and J lost 8 bases; unmatched junction nucleotides: 8. This CDR3 reads CASSLGTSGSGHIQYF. The CDR3 DNA reads TGTGCCAGCAGTCTTGGGACTAGCGGGAGTGGGCACATTCAGTACTTC.

This clonotype appeared a few times. The chain combines TRBV20-1 with TRBJ1-1, with 7 bases that match TRBD1. Looked up from germline, CDR1 is DFQATT and CDR2 is SNEGSKA (reference sequence). J was trimmed by 7 bases and V by 3 bases; bases with no gene match: 2. The CDR3 loop spans 11 amino acids. CDR3 DNA sequence: TGCAGTGCTAGGGACAGGCTTGAAGCTTTCTTT. Its translation is CSARDRLEAFF.

The genes are TRBV20-1 and TRBJ2-7; 9 bases fit TRBD2. The germline V gene encodes CDR1 DFQATT and CDR2 SNEGSKA (reference sequence). The V gene end was trimmed by 0 bases and the J gene end by 4 bases; junction bases not matched to a gene: 7. This CDR3 is built from 15 residues. CDR3 sequence: CSARDWREGKYEQYF. In DNA form, the CDR3 reads TGCAGTGCTAGAGATTGGCGGGAGGGGAAGTACGAGCAGTACTTC.

This clonotype has at least ten counts. This CDR3 is CSVHAKREQYV. Written as DNA, the CDR3 is TGCAGCGTTCACGCTAAGCGCGAGCAGTACGTC. This chain joins TRBV29-1 and TRBJ2-7; D is ambiguous. Trimming left V 5 bases short and J 6 bases short, with 11 bases between. The CDR3 length is 11 residues. Germline V CDR1 and CDR2: SQVTM, ANQGSEA.

This clonotype was counted at least ten times. The J gene is TRBJ2-2, the V gene TRBV25-1, with no clear D. V lost 2 bases and J 3 bases, leaving 7 bases between the germline ends. CDR1 and CDR2 from the germline V gene are MGHDK and SYGVNS. The CDR3 extends over 14 amino acids. CDR3 in DNA: TGTGCCAGCAGTGAACCCCGGGACACCGGGGAGCTGTTTTTT. Amino acids: CASSEPRDTGELFF.

This clonotype was detected many times. J is TRBJ2-7 and V is TRBV10-3; D is uncertain. V shed 0 bases and J shed 0 bases, with 6 bases lying between them. This CDR3 has 14 residues. CDR1 and CDR2 (germline): ENHRY, SYGVKD. The CDR3 is CAISESGSSYEQYV. The CDR3 region has the DNA TGTGCCATCAGTGAGTCGGGAAGCTCCTACGAGCAGTACGTC.